These 3 T cell receptor beta chains came from one sample sequenced in a study of blood T cell repertoires in COVID-19. Assay: immunoSEQ multiplex PCR; the TCRdb copy retains only in-frame clones and omits some. Of about 240,000 clones in the sample, around 88% were seen once. What was sequenced was peripheral blood. These receptors came from an elderly man with acute or convalescent COVID-19.

This sequence joins TRBV18 and TRBJ1-1; a possible D gene is TRBD1 (6 bases). Per the germline V gene, CDR1 is KGHSH and CDR2 is LQKENI. V shed 1 base and J shed 11 bases, with 14 bases lying between them. This CDR3 is built from 13 residues. The CDR3, as DNA: TGTGCCAGCTCACCACTATTACAGGGAGCGGCTTTCTTT. It is translated as CASSPLLQGAAFF. Based on the CDR3 plus reference TRBV18 and TRBJ1-1, the full variable domain is NAGVMQNPRHLVRRRGQEARLRCSPMKGHSHVYWYRQLPEEGLKFMVYLQKENIIDESGMPKERFSAEFPKEGPSILRIQQVVRGDSAAYFCASSPLLQGAAFFGQGTRLTVV.

This rearrangement joins TRBV9 to TRBJ2-7; D possibly corresponds to TRBD1 (5 bases). CDR3 length: 15 amino acids. The V end was cut by 2 bases, the J end by 7 bases, with 19 bases between. Germline CDR1 SGDLS, CDR2 YYNGEE. CDR3 region: CASSVRGGLGLEQYF. The CDR3, as DNA: TGTGCCAGCAGCGTTAGGGGTGGTCTTGGCCTAGAGCAGTACTTC.

V usage is TRBV28 and J usage is TRBJ1-5; no clear D gene. Germline CDR1 and CDR2: MDHEN and SYDVKM. V lost 5 bases and J 3 bases, leaving 14 bases between the germline ends. This CDR3 contains 15 residues. In DNA form, the CDR3 reads TGTGCCAGCAGTAAGCACACGGGAAACAATCAGCCCCAGCATTTT. Protein sequence: CASSKHTGNNQPQHF. Variable domain in full (rest from reference TRBV28 and TRBJ1-5): DVKVTQSSRYLVKRTGEKVFLECVQDMDHENMFWYRQDPGLGLRLIYFSYDVKMKEKGDIPEGYSVSREKKERFSLILESASTNQTSMYLCASSKHTGNNQPQHFGDGTRLSIL.